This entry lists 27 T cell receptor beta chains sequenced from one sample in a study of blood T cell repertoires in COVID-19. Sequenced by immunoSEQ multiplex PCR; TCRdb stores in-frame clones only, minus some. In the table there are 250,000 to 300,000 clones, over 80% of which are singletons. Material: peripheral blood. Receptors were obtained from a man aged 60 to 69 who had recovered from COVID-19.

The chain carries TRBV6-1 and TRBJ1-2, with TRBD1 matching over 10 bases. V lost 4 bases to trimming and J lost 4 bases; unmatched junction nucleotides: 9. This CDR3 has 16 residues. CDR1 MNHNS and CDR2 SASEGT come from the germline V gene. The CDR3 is CASSGGSGTGAYGYTF. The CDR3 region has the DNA TGTGCCAGCAGTGGAGGGTCCGGGACAGGGGCCTATGGCTACACCTTC.

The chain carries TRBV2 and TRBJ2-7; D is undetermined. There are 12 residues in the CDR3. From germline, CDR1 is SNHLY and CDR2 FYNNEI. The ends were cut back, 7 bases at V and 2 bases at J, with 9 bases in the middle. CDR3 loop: CASNADTYEQYF. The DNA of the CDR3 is TGTGCCAGCAATGCGGATACCTACGAGCAGTACTTC.

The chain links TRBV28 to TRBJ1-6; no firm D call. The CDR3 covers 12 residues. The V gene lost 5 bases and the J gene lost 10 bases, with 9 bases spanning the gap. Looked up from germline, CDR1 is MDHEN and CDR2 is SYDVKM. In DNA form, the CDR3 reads TGTGCCAGCAGTGTCAGCGTATCACCCCTCCACTTT. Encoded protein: CASSVSVSPLHF.

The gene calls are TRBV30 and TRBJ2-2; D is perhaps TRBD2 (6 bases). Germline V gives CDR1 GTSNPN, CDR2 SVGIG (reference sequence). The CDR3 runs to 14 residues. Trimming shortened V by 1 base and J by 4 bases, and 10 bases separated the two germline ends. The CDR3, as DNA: TGTGCCTGGAGTGCCCGGAGGGGCACCGGGGAGCTGTTTTTT. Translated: CAWSARRGTGELFF.

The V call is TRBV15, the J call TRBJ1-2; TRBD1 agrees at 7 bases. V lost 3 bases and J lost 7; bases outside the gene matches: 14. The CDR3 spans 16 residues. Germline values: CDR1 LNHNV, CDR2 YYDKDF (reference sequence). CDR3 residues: CATSSTGAGGYFGYTF. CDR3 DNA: TGTGCCACCAGCAGTACAGGGGCGGGCGGGTATTTTGGCTACACCTTC.

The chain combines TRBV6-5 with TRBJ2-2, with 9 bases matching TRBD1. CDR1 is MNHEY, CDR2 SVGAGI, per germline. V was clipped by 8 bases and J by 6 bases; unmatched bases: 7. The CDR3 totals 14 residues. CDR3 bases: TGTGCCAGCCTCCGGGACAGGGCCCCCGGGGAGCTGTTTTTT. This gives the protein CASLRDRAPGELFF.

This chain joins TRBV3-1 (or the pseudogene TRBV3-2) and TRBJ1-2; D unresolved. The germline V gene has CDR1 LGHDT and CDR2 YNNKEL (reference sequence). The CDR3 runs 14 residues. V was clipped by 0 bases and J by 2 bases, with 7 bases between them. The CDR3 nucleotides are TGTGCCAGCAGCCAAGATTGGCAGAACTATGGCTACACCTTC. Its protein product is CASSQDWQNYGYTF.

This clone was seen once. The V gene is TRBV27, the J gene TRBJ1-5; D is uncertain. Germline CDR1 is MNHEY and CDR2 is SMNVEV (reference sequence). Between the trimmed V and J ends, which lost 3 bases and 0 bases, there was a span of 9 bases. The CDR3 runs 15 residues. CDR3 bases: TGTGCCAGCAGTTTCCGGGGAGATAGCAATCAGCCCCAGCATTTT. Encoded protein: CASSFRGDSNQPQHF.

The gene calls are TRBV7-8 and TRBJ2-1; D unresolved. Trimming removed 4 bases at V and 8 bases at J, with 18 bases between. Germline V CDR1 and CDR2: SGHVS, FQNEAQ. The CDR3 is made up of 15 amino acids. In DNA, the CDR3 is TGTGCCAGCAGCTCGCTCATACTCGGTCGGGATGAGCAGTTCTTC. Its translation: CASSSLILGRDEQFF. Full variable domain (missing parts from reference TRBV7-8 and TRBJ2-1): GAGVSQSPRYKVAKRGQDVALRCDPISGHVSLFWYQQALGQGPEFLTYFQNEAQLDKSGLPSDRFFAERPEGSVSTLKIQRTQQEDSAVYLCASSSLILGRDEQFFGPGTRLTVL.

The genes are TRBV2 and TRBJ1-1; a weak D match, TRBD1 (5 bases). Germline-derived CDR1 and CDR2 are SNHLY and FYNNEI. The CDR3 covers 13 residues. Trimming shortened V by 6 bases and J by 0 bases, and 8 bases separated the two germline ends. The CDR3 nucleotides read TGTGCCAGCAGGAAGACAGTGAACACTGAAGCTTTCTTT. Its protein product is CASRKTVNTEAFF. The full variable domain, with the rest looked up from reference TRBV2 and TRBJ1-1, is EPEVTQTPSHQVTQMGQEVILRCVPISNHLYFYWYRQILGQKVEFLVSFYNNEISEKSEIFDDQFSVERPDGSNFTLKIRSTKLEDSAMYFCASRKTVNTEAFFGQGTRLTVV.

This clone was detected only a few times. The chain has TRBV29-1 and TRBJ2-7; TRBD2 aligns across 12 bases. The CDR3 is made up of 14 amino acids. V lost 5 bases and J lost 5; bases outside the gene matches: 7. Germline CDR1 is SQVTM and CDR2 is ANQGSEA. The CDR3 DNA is TGCAGCGTTCGTCTAGCGGGAGGGTTCCACGAGCAGTACTTC. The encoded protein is CSVRLAGGFHEQYF.

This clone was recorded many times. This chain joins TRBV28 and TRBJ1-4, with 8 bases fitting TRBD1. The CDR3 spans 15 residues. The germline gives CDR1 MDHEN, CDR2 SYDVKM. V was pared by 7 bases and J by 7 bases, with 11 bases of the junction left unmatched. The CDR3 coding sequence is TGTGCCAGCATCGGACAGGGAGTCCATGGTGAAAAACTGTTTTTT. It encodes CASIGQGVHGEKLFF.

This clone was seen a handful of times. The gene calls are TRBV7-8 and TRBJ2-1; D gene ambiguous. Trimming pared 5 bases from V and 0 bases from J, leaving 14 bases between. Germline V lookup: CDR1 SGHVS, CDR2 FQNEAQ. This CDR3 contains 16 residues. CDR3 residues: CASSKPSRSSYNEQFF. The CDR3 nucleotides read TGTGCCAGCAGCAAACCGTCTAGGAGCTCCTACAATGAGCAGTTCTTC. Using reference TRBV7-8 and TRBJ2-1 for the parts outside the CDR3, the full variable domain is GAGVSQSPRYKVAKRGQDVALRCDPISGHVSLFWYQQALGQGPEFLTYFQNEAQLDKSGLPSDRFFAERPEGSVSTLKIQRTQQEDSAVYLCASSKPSRSSYNEQFFGPGTRLTVL.

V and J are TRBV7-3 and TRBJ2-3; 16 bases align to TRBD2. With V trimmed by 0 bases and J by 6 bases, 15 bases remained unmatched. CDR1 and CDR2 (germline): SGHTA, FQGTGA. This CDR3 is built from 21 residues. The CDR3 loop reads CASSLTSRPGTSGGGHDTQYF. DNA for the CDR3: TGTGCCAGCAGCTTAACGTCTAGGCCTGGGACTAGCGGGGGGGGACATGATACGCAGTATTTT.

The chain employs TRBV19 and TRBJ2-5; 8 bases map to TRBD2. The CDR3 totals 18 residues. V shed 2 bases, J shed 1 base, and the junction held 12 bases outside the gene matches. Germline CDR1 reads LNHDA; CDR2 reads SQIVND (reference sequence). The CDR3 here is CASSILPAGVRSQETQYF. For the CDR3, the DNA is TGTGCCAGTAGTATATTACCAGCGGGAGTCCGATCCCAAGAGACCCAGTACTTC.

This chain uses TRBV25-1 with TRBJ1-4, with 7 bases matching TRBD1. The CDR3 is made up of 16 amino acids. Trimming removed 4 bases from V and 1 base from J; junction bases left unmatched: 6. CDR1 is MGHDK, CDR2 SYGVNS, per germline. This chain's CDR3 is CASSGDRGRTNEKLFF. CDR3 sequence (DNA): TGTGCCAGCAGTGGGGACAGAGGGAGAACTAATGAAAAACTGTTTTTT.

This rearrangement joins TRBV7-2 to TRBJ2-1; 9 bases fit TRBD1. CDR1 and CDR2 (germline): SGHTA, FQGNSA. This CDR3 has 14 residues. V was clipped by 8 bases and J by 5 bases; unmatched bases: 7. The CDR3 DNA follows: TGTGCCAGCTCGCCGGGACAGGGCCACAATGAGCAGTTCTTC. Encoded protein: CASSPGQGHNEQFF.

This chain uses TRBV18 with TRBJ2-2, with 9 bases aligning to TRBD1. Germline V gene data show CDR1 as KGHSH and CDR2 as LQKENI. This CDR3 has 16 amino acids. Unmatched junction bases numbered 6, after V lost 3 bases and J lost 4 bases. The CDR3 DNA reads TGTGCCAGCTCACCGCAGACAGGGGGGCCCACCGGGGAGCTGTTTTTT. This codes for CASSPQTGGPTGELFF.

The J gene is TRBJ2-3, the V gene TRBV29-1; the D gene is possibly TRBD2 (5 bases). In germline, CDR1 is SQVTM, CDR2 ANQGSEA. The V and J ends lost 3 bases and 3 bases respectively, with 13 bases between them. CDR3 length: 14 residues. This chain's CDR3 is CSVEREMQTDTQYF. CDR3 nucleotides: TGCAGCGTTGAGAGGGAGATGCAAACAGATACGCAGTATTTT.

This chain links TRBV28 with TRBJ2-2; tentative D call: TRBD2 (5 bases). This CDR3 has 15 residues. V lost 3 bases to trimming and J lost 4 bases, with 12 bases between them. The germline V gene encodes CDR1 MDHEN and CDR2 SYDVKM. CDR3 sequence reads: CASSLWGGGTGELFF. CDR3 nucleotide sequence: TGTGCCAGCAGTTTGTGGGGTGGAGGCACCGGGGAGCTGTTTTTT.

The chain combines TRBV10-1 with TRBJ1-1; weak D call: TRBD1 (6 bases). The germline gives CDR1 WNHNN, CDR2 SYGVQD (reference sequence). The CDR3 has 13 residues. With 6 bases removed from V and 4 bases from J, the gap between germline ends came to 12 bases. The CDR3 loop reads CASRTGIGTEAFF. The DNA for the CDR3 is TGCGCCAGCAGGACAGGAATTGGCACTGAAGCTTTCTTT.

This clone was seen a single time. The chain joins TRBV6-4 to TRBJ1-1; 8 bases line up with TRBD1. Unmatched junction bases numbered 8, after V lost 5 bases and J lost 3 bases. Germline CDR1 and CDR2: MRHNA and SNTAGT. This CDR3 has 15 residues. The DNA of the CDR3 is TGTGCCAGCAGTCATACAGGGGGGGAGGACACTGAAGCTTTCTTT. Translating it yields CASSHTGGEDTEAFF.

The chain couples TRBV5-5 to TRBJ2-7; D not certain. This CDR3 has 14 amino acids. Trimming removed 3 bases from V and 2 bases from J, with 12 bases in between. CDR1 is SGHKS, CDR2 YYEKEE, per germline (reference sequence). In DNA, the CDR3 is TGTGCCAGCAGCTATTCGAGGCCACCCTACGAGCAGTACTTC. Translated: CASSYSRPPYEQYF.

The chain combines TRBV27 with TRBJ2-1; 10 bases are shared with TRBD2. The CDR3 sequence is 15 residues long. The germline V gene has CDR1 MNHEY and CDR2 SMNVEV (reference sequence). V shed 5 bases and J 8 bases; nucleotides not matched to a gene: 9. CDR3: CASSPGASGSHEQFF. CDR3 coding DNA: TGTGCCAGCAGTCCCGGGGCTAGCGGGAGCCATGAGCAGTTCTTC.

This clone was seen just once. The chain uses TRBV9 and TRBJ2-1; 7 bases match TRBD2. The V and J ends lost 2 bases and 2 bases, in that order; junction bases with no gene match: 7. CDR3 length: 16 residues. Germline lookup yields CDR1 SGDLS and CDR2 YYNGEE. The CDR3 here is CASSVTTSRTYNEQFF. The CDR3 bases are TGTGCCAGCAGCGTGACGACTAGCAGGACCTACAATGAGCAGTTCTTC.

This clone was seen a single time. Here the CDR3 DNA reads TGTGCCAGCAGCTTAGTAATCCGATCGGGGAACACTGAAGCTTTCTTT. Translated, it gives CASSLVIRSGNTEAFF. The gene calls are TRBV7-8 and TRBJ1-1; D is unclear. The CDR3 consists of 16 residues. Trimming pared 1 base from V and 1 base from J, leaving 13 bases between. Germline CDR1 and CDR2: SGHVS and FQNEAQ.

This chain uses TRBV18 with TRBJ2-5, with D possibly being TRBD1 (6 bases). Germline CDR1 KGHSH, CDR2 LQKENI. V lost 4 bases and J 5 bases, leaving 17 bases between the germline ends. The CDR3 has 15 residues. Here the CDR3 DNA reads TGTGCCAGCTCACAAACACAGGGTTCCGGGGAGACCCAGTACTTC. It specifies CASSQTQGSGETQYF.